This TCR beta chain came from a study of shared clonotypes between healthy human individuals. Genomic DNA came from about 92 million PBMCs in unsorted samples. Germline CDR1 reads SGHTA; CDR2 reads FQGNSA. The CDR3 spans 16 residues. The V end lost 5 bases, the J end lost 4 bases, and 17 bases lay between the germline ends. Over several immunoSEQ plates, each subset's genomic DNA was distributed in even portions. Each PCR replicate run on unsorted PBMC took in 300 to 350 ng DNA, around 30,000 T cell genomes. As originally analysed: Quality scores were absent from the junction-only immunoSEQ sequences, so filtering differed. The method was immunoSEQ multiplex PCR; TCRdb's version includes in-frame clones alone and lacks a portion of them. V and J calls and clone size are copied from that table; D and trimming were computed from the DNA. Of 400,000 to 600,000 clones listed, about 75% are singletons.

Sequenced material: PBMCs. This receptor was obtained from a woman between 35 and 50 years old in good health. Some clones in this sample may be carry-over from other donors' samples. This chain joins TRBV7-2 and TRBJ2-2; possible D gene TRBD2, 5 bases. The CDR3 here is CASSDSADPFTGELFF. CDR3 DNA sequence: TGTGCCAGCAGCGATAGCGCGGACCCATTCACCGGGGAGCTGTTTTTT.